This T cell receptor (beta chain) was retrieved from a study of T cell responses to AZD1222 COVID-19 vaccine. The CDR3 covers 13 residues. Germline CDR1 and CDR2: SGHAT and FQNNGV. The V end lost 5 bases, the J end lost 2 bases, and 8 bases lay between the germline ends. Note on this clone: Its antigen is not identified.

The study's findings and limits: Variant regions that are unmutated are reportedly the target of nearly half of spike-specific TCRs. An increase in Spike-specific TCR breadth and depth was observed after two AZD1222 doses.

Clones were read by immunoSEQ multiplex PCR, and TCRdb kept only the in-frame ones, dropping some. This table holds nearly 110,000 clones, roughly 88% found once. This TCR came from an adult who received the AZD1222 COVID-19 vaccine. The chain recombines TRBV11-2 with TRBJ2-3; D gene unclear. The material was peripheral blood, obtained 28 days after the second AZD1222 dose. CDR3: CASSPLITDTQYF. Written as DNA, the CDR3 is TGTGCCAGCAGCCCCCTTATCACAGATACGCAGTATTTT.